The 17 T cell receptor beta chains below come from one sample, sequenced in a study of T-cell memory formation after mild COVID-19. In TCRdb, the 5' RACE reads were re-called with MiXCR into one record per CDR3 protein. The repertoire includes more than 150,000 distinct CDR3 sequences, 20% to 25% of them detected once, and 23% sits in the top ten. Material for sequencing was PBMCs or a T cell subset sorted from them (not recorded which). Source of these receptors: an adult woman who had mild COVID-19 (a few samples of this study predate the infection). Cell type and time point are not known.

The chain has TRBV4-1 and TRBJ2-3; D is undetermined. The CDR3 extends over 15 amino acids. Trimming shortened V by 4 bases and J by 4 bases, and 15 bases separated the two germline ends. Germline-derived CDR1 and CDR2 are MGHRA and YSYEKL. The DNA for the CDR3 is TGCGCCAGCAGCCCGTTAGCCACCTCCCCAGATACGCAGTATTTT. Translated: CASSPLATSPDTQYF.

The chain carries TRBV7-6 and TRBJ2-5; the match to TRBD1 covers 8 bases. J gave up 4 bases and V 5 bases, and 3 bases lay outside the gene matches. CDR1 is SGHVS and CDR2 is FNYEAQ in the germline V gene. The CDR3 length is 13 residues. The CDR3 DNA follows: TGTGCCAGCAGCCCAGACAGGGGAGAGACCCAGTACTTC. It yields the protein CASSPDRGETQYF.

The chain joins TRBV7-2 to TRBJ1-3; TRBD1 is a possible D gene (5 bases). Germline assignment: CDR1 SGHTA and CDR2 FQGNSA. CDR3 length: 15 residues. V dropped 6 bases and J dropped 4 bases, with 16 bases sitting between them. CDR3 in amino acids: CASSDTGTTGNTIYF. As DNA, the CDR3 is TGTGCCAGCAGTGATACCGGGACGACAGGAAACACCATATATTTT.

This rearrangement joins TRBV12-3 or TRBV12-4 to TRBJ1-5; D not certain. The CDR3 is 14 residues long. The V end lost 4 bases, the J end lost 3 bases, and 10 bases lay between the germline ends. CDR3 amino acids: CASSWSGFNQPQHF. The CDR3 coding sequence is TGTGCCAGCAGTTGGTCGGGGTTCAATCAGCCCCAGCATTTT.

The V gene is TRBV3-1, the J gene TRBJ2-1; D perhaps matches TRBD2 (6 bases). CDR3 size: 15 residues. CDR1 is LGHDT, CDR2 YNNKEL, per germline (reference sequence). The V and J ends lost 4 bases and 6 bases respectively, with 16 bases between them. CDR3 sequence reads: CASSPGRTWGNEQFF. The DNA for the CDR3 is TGTGCCAGCAGCCCGGGGAGGACCTGGGGCAATGAGCAGTTCTTC.

The genes are TRBV20-1 and TRBJ2-1; 9 bases map to TRBD2. Trimming removed 3 bases from V and 2 bases from J; junction bases left unmatched: 8. The CDR3 covers 16 residues. From germline, CDR1 is DFQATT and CDR2 SNEGSKA (reference sequence). CDR3 loop: CSASGTGTSPYNEQFF. The CDR3 DNA reads as TGCAGTGCTAGTGGCACCGGGACTAGCCCCTACAATGAGCAGTTCTTC.

This clonotype was seen only a few times. The V call is TRBV20-1, the J call TRBJ2-7, with D perhaps matching TRBD1 or TRBD2 (5 bases each). Germline values: CDR1 DFQATT, CDR2 SNEGSKA (reference sequence). CDR3 size: 14 residues. V was clipped by 4 bases and J by 3 bases, with 16 bases between them. The CDR3 bases are TGCAGTGCTAAAGGGGCAGCGGTTAACTACGAGCAGTACTTC. Its protein is CSAKGAAVNYEQYF.

This clonotype was picked up a small number of times. This rearrangement joins TRBV12-3 or TRBV12-4 to TRBJ2-5; TRBD2 matches at 12 bases. The CDR3 covers 16 residues. J gave up 2 bases and V 7 bases, and 8 bases lay outside the gene matches. The DNA of the CDR3 is TGTGCCAGCACCAAATCGACTAGCGGGGGACAAGAGACCCAGTACTTC. Its translation: CASTKSTSGGQETQYF.

This clonotype was recorded a few times. The V and J genes are TRBV27 and TRBJ2-7; 7 bases are shared with TRBD1. Germline V gene data show CDR1 as MNHEY and CDR2 as SMNVEV (reference sequence). The J segment lost 0 bases and the V segment lost 0 bases, leaving 5 bases of the junction unmatched. This CDR3 comprises 16 residues. The CDR3, as DNA: TGTGCCAGCAGTTTATCCGGACAGGAGAGCTCCTACGAGCAGTACTTC. It specifies CASSLSGQESSYEQYF.

The chain links TRBV6-1 to TRBJ2-6, with D perhaps being TRBD1 or TRBD2 (5 bases each). The CDR3 runs to 17 residues. Germline V gene lookup returns CDR1 MNHNS and CDR2 SASEGT. V was shortened by 3 bases and J by 6 bases, with 18 bases between the two germline ends. The CDR3 loop reads CASSEGPPHSLANVLTF. CDR3 nucleotide sequence: TGTGCCAGCAGTGAGGGACCCCCCCATTCTCTGGCCAACGTCCTGACTTTC.

This clonotype has just a few counts. The rearrangement joins TRBV7-8 to TRBJ2-7; 7 nucleotides match TRBD2. CDR3 length: 14 amino acids. V shed 2 bases and J 0 bases; nucleotides not matched to a gene: 1. CDR1 is SGHVS, CDR2 FQNEAQ, per germline. The CDR3: CASSLREDSYEQYF. The CDR3 coding sequence is TGTGCCAGCAGCTTACGGGAGGACTCCTACGAGCAGTACTTC.

The rearrangement joins TRBV12-3 or TRBV12-4 to TRBJ2-3; possibly TRBD2 for D (6 bases). The CDR3 spans 14 residues. Deletions cut 6 bases from V and 3 bases from J, with 13 bases between. This chain's CDR3 is CASSYAEGTDTQYF. CDR3 nucleotides: TGTGCCAGCAGCTACGCGGAGGGGACAGATACGCAGTATTTT.

CDR3 nucleotides: TGCGCCAGCAGCCACTCAGGCAGCCGGGAGCCCCAGCATTTT. It translates to CASSHSGSREPQHF. The V gene is TRBV4-1, the J gene TRBJ1-5; no definite D call. The V end lost 3 bases, the J end lost 8 bases, and 14 bases lay between the germline ends. Looked up from germline, CDR1 is MGHRA and CDR2 is YSYEKL. The CDR3 runs to 14 residues.

The chain joins TRBV12-3 or TRBV12-4 to TRBJ2-1, with D perhaps matching TRBD1 (6 bases). Deletions cut 6 bases from V and 3 bases from J, with 24 bases between. The CDR3 totals 18 residues. The CDR3 is CASSTGPGQSTVYNEQFF. The CDR3 coding sequence is TGTGCCAGCAGCACCGGCCCGGGACAATCTACGGTCTACAATGAGCAGTTCTTC.

The sample holds a few counts of this clonotype. The CDR3 nucleotides read TGTGCCAGCCGCGCCGGTGTGGGGGTGTCCTACGAGCAGTACTTC. Its protein product is CASRAGVGVSYEQYF. The rearrangement uses TRBV2 and TRBJ2-7; the D call may be TRBD1 or TRBD2 (5 bases each). The CDR3 sequence is 15 residues long. Germline V gene data show CDR1 as SNHLY and CDR2 as FYNNEI. Trimming pared 8 bases from V and 1 base from J, leaving 18 bases between.

This clonotype has a handful of counts. The chain couples TRBV24-1 to TRBJ1-1, with a possible D match to TRBD1 (5 bases). V lost 9 bases and J lost 7, with 11 bases in between. The CDR3 covers 11 residues. Germline V lookup: CDR1 KGHDR, CDR2 SFDVKD. CDR3 sequence reads: CATSDGGEAFF. The CDR3 DNA reads as TGTGCCACCTCCGACGGGGGTGAAGCTTTCTTT.

The V gene is TRBV3-1, the J gene TRBJ1-3; D is undetermined. The germline V and J ends were trimmed by 0 bases and 1 base, with 7 bases remaining between them. Looked up from germline, CDR1 is LGHDT and CDR2 is YNNKEL (reference sequence). The CDR3 totals 15 residues. In DNA, the CDR3 is TGTGCCAGCAGCCAAGAGCGCAGATCTGGAAACACCATATATTTT. This codes for CASSQERRSGNTIYF. Filled out from reference TRBV3-1 and TRBJ1-3, the complete variable domain reads DTAVSQTPKYLVTQMGNDKSIKCEQNLGHDTMYWYKQDSKKFLKIMFSYNNKELIINETVPNRFSPKSPDKAHLNLHINSLELGDSAVYFCASSQERRSGNTIYFGEGSWLTVV.